The 17 T cell receptor beta chains below all came from one sample that was sequenced in a study of T-cell reconstitution after alpha-beta-depleted transplantation in children. For TCRbeta, the library was prepared with unique molecular identifiers. In TCRdb, the PCR reads were re-called with MiXCR into one record per CDR3 protein. The sample carries approximately 300,000 distinct CDR3 sequences, 9.5% to 13% recorded once. The material was peripheral blood, obtained 180 days after TCRalphabeta/CD19-depleted stem cell transplant. Receptors originate from a male patient under 10 years old who had a stem cell transplant for chronic granulomatous disease, so the T cells may come from the graft donor.

This clonotype was seen many times. This chain uses TRBV12-3 or TRBV12-4 with TRBJ2-5; 8 bases match TRBD1. The CDR3 consists of 18 residues. V trimming: 5 bases; J trimming: 9 bases; junction bases outside the gene matches: 23. This chain's CDR3 is CASSLPHGQGSRRESQYF. CDR3 sequence (DNA): TGTGCCAGCAGTCTCCCTCACGGACAGGGTTCGAGGAGGGAGTCCCAGTACTTC.

This clonotype came up many times. The chain has TRBV21-1 and TRBJ2-7; TRBD2 is the table's D call, not checked against the DNA. TRBV21-1 counts as a pseudogene. There are 15 residues in the CDR3. The chain's CDR3 is CASSTPGLAEYEQYF. CDR3 nucleotide sequence: TGTGCCAGCAGCACTCCGGGACTAGCGGAGTACGAGCAGTACTTC.

This clonotype has a count of ten or more. The chain is built from TRBV5-1 and TRBJ2-1; D might be TRBD1 or TRBD2, each matching 5 bases. CDR1 is SGHRS, CDR2 YFSETQ, per germline. This CDR3 is built from 15 residues. The V gene lost 4 bases and the J gene lost 7 bases, with 18 bases spanning the gap. In nucleotides, the CDR3 is TGCGCCAGCAGCCTGGGACCCCAGGGTAGTAATGAGCAGTTCTTC. This gives the protein CASSLGPQGSNEQFF.

This clonotype has ten or more counts. CDR3 DNA sequence: TGCAGTGCTAGGGTTAGCGGGAGGTCCTACAATGAGCAGTTCTTC. Amino acids: CSARVSGRSYNEQFF. V is TRBV20-1 and J is TRBJ2-1, with 10 bases lining up with TRBD2. Germline-derived CDR1 and CDR2 are DFQATT and SNEGSKA (reference sequence). V was clipped by 3 bases and J by 1 base; unmatched bases: 3. This CDR3 is 15 amino acids long.

At least ten counts were recorded for this clonotype. The rearrangement joins TRBV7-6 to TRBJ2-1, with D hard to call. This CDR3 is 12 amino acids long. CDR1 SGHVS and CDR2 FNYEAQ come from the germline V gene. V dropped 3 bases and J dropped 6 bases, with 6 bases sitting between them. CDR3 protein: CASSLGINEQFF. The CDR3 bases are TGTGCCAGCAGCTTGGGGATCAATGAGCAGTTCTTC.

There are many counts of this clonotype. The chain is built from TRBV12-3 or TRBV12-4 and TRBJ1-1, with TRBD1 matching over 7 bases. V lost 2 bases, J lost 4 bases, and 7 bases stayed unmatched. The CDR3 loop spans 15 amino acids. CDR3 sequence reads: CASSLKGRGSTEAFF. CDR3 coding DNA: TGTGCCAGCAGTTTAAAGGGCAGGGGGAGCACTGAAGCTTTCTTT.

This clonotype was found many times. CDR3 nucleotide sequence: TGTGCCAGCAGCTTAGGGGGCAGGGAAGAGACCCAGTACTTC. It translates to CASSLGGREETQYF. The rearrangement joins TRBV11-1 to TRBJ2-5; tentatively, D is TRBD1 (5 bases). Trimming took off 1 base at V and 3 bases at J, with 9 bases between the two ends. Germline CDR1 and CDR2: SGHAT and FQDESV (reference sequence). This CDR3 has 14 residues.

Points on this clonotype: Possible read error: a much larger clone is one base away. This sequence joins TRBV28 and TRBJ2-1; D might be TRBD2 (6 bases). The length of the CDR3 is 14 residues. Germline-derived CDR1 and CDR2 are MDHEN and SYDVKM. Trimming removed 4 bases at V and 9 bases at J, with 16 bases between. The CDR3 region is CASSSWTIGGEQFF. The CDR3 DNA follows: TGTGCCAGCAGTTCCTGGACTATCGGGGGTGAGCAGTTCTTC.

This clonotype was found many times. The gene calls are TRBV7-2 and TRBJ2-5, with D tentatively TRBD2 (6 bases). The CDR3 is 12 amino acids. Germline CDR1 and CDR2: SGHTA and FQGNSA. With 6 bases removed from V and 7 bases from J, the gap between germline ends came to 12 bases. CDR3 sequence (DNA): TGTGCCAGCAGTCCTAGGGGAGGGACCCAGTACTTC. Encoded protein: CASSPRGGTQYF.

This clonotype has a count of ten or more. The rearrangement uses TRBV20-1 and TRBJ2-7; D ambiguous. The V gene lost 0 bases and the J gene lost 3 bases, with 6 bases spanning the gap. The CDR3 is made up of 12 amino acids. Germline V gene data show CDR1 as DFQATT and CDR2 as SNEGSKA (reference sequence). The CDR3 sequence is CSARESNYEQYF. DNA for the CDR3: TGCAGTGCTAGAGAATCGAACTACGAGCAGTACTTC.

In regard to this clonotype: A much more abundant neighbour one base away suggests this may be a read error. V gene TRBV12-3 or TRBV12-4 combines with J gene TRBJ1-3; perhaps TRBD1 as D (6 bases). V lost 2 bases and J 1 base, leaving 9 bases between the germline ends. This CDR3 has 15 residues. The CDR3 DNA is TGTGCCAGCAGTTTATTAGACAGGTCTGGAAACACCATATATTTT. The encoded protein is CASSLLDRSGNTIYF.

With respect to this clonotype: With a much larger clone just one base away, this may be a read error. The CDR3 loop reads CAIPSLRTEAFF. The CDR3 DNA follows: TGTGCCATCCCCAGTTTACGGACTGAAGCTTTCTTT. V is TRBV3-1 and J is TRBJ1-1, with D unclear. This CDR3 region has 12 residues. Between the trimmed V and J ends, which lost 10 bases and 5 bases, there was a span of 14 bases. Looked up from germline, CDR1 is LGHDT and CDR2 is YNNKEL (reference sequence).

This clonotype was picked up many times. The genes are TRBV7-2 and TRBJ2-2, with D possibly being TRBD1 (5 bases). The CDR3 sequence is 15 residues long. Germline V gene lookup returns CDR1 SGHTA and CDR2 FQGNSA. Trimming cost V 2 bases and J 2 bases, with 9 bases left between them. CDR3 amino acids: CASSLTTVNTGELFF. For the CDR3, the DNA is TGTGCCAGCAGCTTAACGACAGTTAACACCGGGGAGCTGTTTTTT.

The chain uses TRBV27 and TRBJ1-1, with D perhaps matching TRBD1 (6 bases). CDR3 length equals 13 residues. From germline, CDR1 is MNHEY and CDR2 SMNVEV (reference sequence). V was shortened by 4 bases and J by 3 bases, with 9 bases between the two germline ends. In nucleotides, the CDR3 is TGTGCCAGCAGTTCATACAGGGACACTGAAGCTTTCTTT. Its protein is CASSSYRDTEAFF.

This clonotype was seen at least ten times. The rearrangement uses TRBV10-3 and TRBJ2-7, with a tentative D call TRBD1 (6 bases). Trimming removed 6 bases at V and 4 bases at J, with 10 bases between. The CDR3 covers 12 residues. Germline lookup yields CDR1 ENHRY and CDR2 SYGVKD. The CDR3 here is CAISNREYEQYF. The CDR3 coding sequence is TGTGCCATCAGCAACAGGGAATACGAGCAGTACTTC.

This clonotype was seen many times. The V call is TRBV3-1, the J call TRBJ2-1, with TRBD1 identical over 8 bases. J was trimmed by 13 bases and V by 0 bases; bases with no gene match: 8. The germline V gene has CDR1 LGHDT and CDR2 YNNKEL (reference sequence). This CDR3 region has 14 residues. The CDR3, as DNA: TGTGCCAGCAGCCAAGATGGTAGAACAGGGGGACAGTTCTTC. It encodes CASSQDGRTGGQFF.

This clonotype has ten or more counts. The V and J genes are TRBV20-1 and TRBJ2-7; 7 nucleotides align to TRBD2. The germline gives CDR1 DFQATT, CDR2 SNEGSKA (reference sequence). CDR3 length equals 14 residues. J lost 7 bases, V lost 6 bases, and 15 bases had no gene match. CDR3 protein: CSASVSGALREQYF. For the CDR3, the DNA is TGCAGTGCCAGCGTGAGCGGGGCCCTGAGGGAGCAGTACTTC.